This TCR beta chain was recovered during a study of T-cell reconstitution after alpha-beta-depleted transplantation in children. The TCRbeta library incorporated unique molecular identifiers. TCRdb passed the PCR reads through MiXCR, listing each CDR3 protein once. The profile covers around 380,000 distinct CDR3 sequences, with about 11% appearing a single time and approximately 5% taken by the ten largest. This clonotype has only a few counts. Germline V CDR1 and CDR2: SGHRS, YFSETQ. Between the trimmed V and J ends, which lost 6 bases and 1 base, there was a span of 8 bases. The CDR3 contains 13 residues.

The sample was PBMCs from the stem cell graft donor, taken from the stem cell graft. This clonotype was obtained from a human donor who donated a stem cell graft to a child with acute myeloid leukemia. The J gene is TRBJ1-3, the V gene TRBV5-1; possibly TRBD1 for D (5 bases). The CDR3 is CASKDTSGNTIYF. In DNA form, the CDR3 reads TGCGCCAGCAAGGACACGTCTGGAAACACCATATATTTT. The full variable domain, rest sourced from reference TRBV5-1 and TRBJ1-3, is KAGVTQTPRYLIKTRGQQVTLSCSPISGHRSVSWYQQTPGQGLQFLFEYFSETQRNKGNFPGRFSGRQFSNSRSEMNVSTLELGDSALYLCASKDTSGNTIYFGEGSWLTVV.